The rows below give T cell receptor beta chains drawn from one sample of a study of cytomegalovirus exposure and HLA in healthy donors. Sequencing was performed with immunoSEQ multiplex PCR; in TCRdb, only in-frame clones are kept and a portion is missing. Of under 200,000 clones detected, 75% appear once; the ten largest clones hold around 4.9%. Sequencing input: PBMCs. The receptors stem from a male donor in good health and CMV-seronegative. CDR3s include the opening cysteine and the closing phenylalanine or tryptophan. D genes are given only for firm matches. The size field is filled for only some rows; it gives once, few, many or a size class.

J: TRBJ2-7; size: once; D: NA; V: TRBV6-1; CDR3: CASSWLRQGSYEQYF; DNA: TGTGCCAGCAGTTGGTTGAGGCAGGGATCCTACGAGCAGTACTTC
J: TRBJ1-5; size: NA; D: NA; V: TRBV5-1; CDR3: CASSFGSSGQPQHF; DNA: TGCGCCAGCAGCTTCGGGTCCAGTGGGCAGCCCCAGCATTTT
J: TRBJ2-7; size: few; D: TRBD2; V: TRBV25-1; CDR3: CASSASGTYEQYF; DNA: TGTGCCAGCAGTGCTAGCGGAACCTACGAGCAGTACTTC
J: TRBJ2-2; size: NA; D: NA; V: TRBV4-3; CDR3: CASSTREEAANTGELFF; DNA: TGCGCCAGCAGCACCCGAGAGGAGGCTGCGAACACCGGGGAGCTGTTTTTT
J: TRBJ1-2; size: NA; D: NA; V: TRBV7-9; CDR3: CASSNSAKATGYTF; DNA: TGTGCCAGCAGCAACAGTGCTAAGGCTACTGGCTACACCTTC
J: TRBJ2-7; size: NA; D: NA; V: TRBV7-8; CDR3: CASSSLQGLEQYF; DNA: TGTGCCAGCAGCTCATTACAGGGCCTCGAGCAGTACTTC
J: TRBJ2-7; size: NA; D: TRBD2; V: TRBV29-1; CDR3: CSAKLAVDYEQYF; DNA: TGCAGCGCCAAACTAGCGGTGGACTACGAGCAGTACTTC
J: TRBJ2-7; size: NA; D: TRBD2; V: TRBV5-1; CDR3: CASSLQLAGYEQYF; DNA: TGCGCCAGCAGCTTGCAACTAGCGGGATACGAGCAGTACTTC
J: TRBJ1-5; size: NA; D: TRBD1; V: TRBV6-5; CDR3: CASSPGTGSNQPQHF; DNA: TGTGCCAGCAGTCCCGGGACAGGGAGCAATCAGCCCCAGCATTTT
J: TRBJ2-1; size: NA; D: TRBD2; V: TRBV18; CDR3: CASSRTSGSMPYNEQFF; DNA: TGTGCCAGCTCCCGGACTAGCGGGAGTATGCCCTACAATGAGCAGTTCTTC
J: TRBJ2-3; size: few; D: TRBD2; V: TRBV7-2; CDR3: CASSFWGGRGDTQYF; DNA: TGTGCCAGCAGCTTTTGGGGAGGGCGGGGAGATACGCAGTATTTT
J: TRBJ2-7; size: NA; D: TRBD2; V: TRBV4-2; CDR3: CASSPQGTSAFTEQYF; DNA: TGTGCCAGCAGCCCCCAGGGGACTAGCGCCTTTACAGAGCAGTACTTC
J: TRBJ2-2; size: NA; D: NA; V: TRBV5-1; CDR3: CASSLGGTTANTGELFF; DNA: TGCGCCAGCAGCTTGGGGGGCACCACCGCGAACACCGGGGAGCTGTTTTTT
J: TRBJ1-2; size: once; D: NA; V: TRBV7-2; CDR3: CASSPVALRDYGYTF; DNA: TGTGCCAGCAGCCCCGTGGCTCTTCGGGACTATGGCTACACCTTC
J: TRBJ2-3; size: NA; D: NA; V: TRBV7-9; CDR3: CASSVLSTDTQYF; DNA: TGTGCCAGCAGCGTCCTTAGTACAGATACGCAGTATTTT
J: TRBJ1-3; size: once; D: TRBD1; V: TRBV5-1; CDR3: CASSLLPGQGAGGNTIYF; DNA: TGCGCCAGCAGCCTCCTCCCGGGACAGGGGGCTGGGGGAAACACCATATATTTT
J: TRBJ2-3; size: NA; D: NA; V: TRBV5-6; CDR3: CASSLVGGPDTQYF; DNA: TGTGCCAGCAGCTTGGTCGGAGGACCAGATACGCAGTATTTT
J: TRBJ1-1; size: once; D: TRBD1; V: TRBV2; CDR3: CASKETGRLNTEAFF; DNA: TGTGCCAGCAAAGAGACAGGGAGGTTGAACACTGAAGCTTTCTTT
J: TRBJ2-2; size: NA; D: TRBD2; V: TRBV7-9; CDR3: CASSRREGTELFF; DNA: TGTGCCAGCAGTCGAAGGGAGGGCACGGAGCTGTTTTTT
J: TRBJ2-7; size: few; D: TRBD2; V: TRBV12-5; CDR3: CGGGQKPQRLAGGSYEQYF; DNA: TGTGGGGGGGGGCAGAAGCCCCAAAGACTAGCGGGAGGCTCCTACGAGCAGTACTTC
J: TRBJ2-5; size: NA; D: TRBD1; V: TRBV5-6; CDR3: CASTRQGQGLETQYF; DNA: TGTGCCAGCACCCGCCAGGGACAGGGGTTGGAGACCCAGTACTTC
J: TRBJ2-1; size: NA; D: NA; V: TRBV27; CDR3: CASSLHPQGTSYNEQFF; DNA: TGTGCCAGCAGTCTACATCCCCAGGGGACCTCCTACAATGAGCAGTTCTTC
J: TRBJ1-6; size: NA; D: NA; V: TRBV6-1; CDR3: CASSEGDSYNSPLHF; DNA: TGTGCCAGCAGTGAGGGAGACTCCTATAATTCACCCCTCCACTTT
J: TRBJ1-5; size: NA; D: NA; V: TRBV27; CDR3: CASSQARGEVQPQHF; DNA: TGTGCCAGCAGTCAAGCCCGCGGGGAGGTTCAGCCCCAGCATTTT
J: TRBJ2-7; size: NA; D: TRBD1; V: TRBV27; CDR3: CASTRLQGAPYEQYF; DNA: TGTGCCAGCACCCGACTACAGGGGGCTCCCTACGAGCAGTACTTC
J: TRBJ2-7; size: NA; D: NA; V: TRBV5-1; CDR3: CASSKGYSYEQYF; DNA: TGCGCCAGCAGCAAGGGGTACTCCTACGAGCAGTACTTC
J: TRBJ1-4; size: NA; D: NA; V: TRBV27; CDR3: CASSLSRLLNEKLFF; DNA: TGTGCCAGCAGTTTATCGAGGCTGCTAAATGAAAAACTGTTTTTT
J: TRBJ2-2; size: NA; D: NA; V: TRBV6-5; CDR3: CASSYSWTSNTGELFF; DNA: TGTGCCAGCAGTTACTCGTGGACTTCGAACACCGGGGAGCTGTTTTTT
J: TRBJ1-1; size: few; D: NA; V: TRBV5-1; CDR3: CASSLDGSNTEAFF; DNA: TGCGCCAGCAGCTTGGACGGTTCGAACACTGAAGCTTTCTTT
J: TRBJ2-1; size: few; D: NA; V: TRBV4-1; CDR3: CASSQDSYNEQFF; DNA: TGCGCCAGCAGCCAAGATAGCTACAATGAGCAGTTCTTC
J: TRBJ2-7; size: few; D: TRBD1; V: TRBV10-3; CDR3: CAISDAGGYEQYF; DNA: TGTGCCATCAGTGATGCAGGGGGCTACGAGCAGTACTTC
J: TRBJ1-6; size: few; D: NA; V: TRBV6-5; CDR3: CASSFQNLITSPLHF; DNA: TGTGCCAGCAGTTTTCAAAACCTTATTACATCACCCCTCCACTTT
J: TRBJ2-7; size: few; D: NA; V: TRBV18; CDR3: CASSPPPGAYEQYF; DNA: TGTGCCAGCTCACCACCGCCGGGGGCCTACGAGCAGTACTTC
J: TRBJ2-2; size: NA; D: TRBD2; V: TRBV2; CDR3: CASRKTSGSTGELFF; DNA: TGTGCCAGCAGGAAGACTAGCGGGAGCACCGGGGAGCTGTTTTTT
J: TRBJ1-5; size: NA; D: NA; V: TRBV19; CDR3: CASSIYHAFNQPQHF; DNA: TGTGCCAGTAGTATCTATCATGCATTCAATCAGCCCCAGCATTTT
J: TRBJ2-1; size: NA; D: NA; V: TRBV10-3; CDR3: CAISYQSTVNEQFF; DNA: TGTGCCATCAGCTACCAATCGACAGTCAATGAGCAGTTCTTC
J: TRBJ2-4; size: NA; D: TRBD2; V: TRBV7-8; CDR3: CASSLPPGSGGARYF; DNA: TGTGCCAGCAGCTTACCTCCGGGTAGCGGGGGGGCTCGGTACTTC
J: TRBJ2-3; size: NA; D: TRBD2; V: TRBV19; CDR3: CASSMGPTSGLSTDTQYF; DNA: TGTGCCAGTAGTATGGGCCCGACTAGCGGACTTAGCACAGATACGCAGTATTTT
J: TRBJ2-1; size: NA; D: TRBD1; V: TRBV11-2; CDR3: CASSLEGQGINEQFF; DNA: TGTGCCAGCAGCTTAGAGGGACAGGGAATCAATGAGCAGTTCTTC
J: TRBJ2-3; size: NA; D: NA; V: TRBV6-4; CDR3: CASSEAPAGVTDTQYF; DNA: TGTGCCAGCAGTGAAGCCCCAGCCGGGGTCACAGATACGCAGTATTTT
J: TRBJ1-1; size: NA; D: NA; V: TRBV10-3; CDR3: CAISRGGGNPNTEAFF; DNA: TGTGCCATCTCCCGAGGCGGGGGCAATCCGAACACTGAAGCTTTCTTT
J: TRBJ1-3; size: NA; D: NA; V: TRBV4-3; CDR3: CASSQDTGTGNTIYF; DNA: TGCGCCAGCAGCCAAGATACCGGGACAGGAAACACCATATATTTT
J: TRBJ2-1; size: NA; D: NA; V: TRBV5-1; CDR3: CASSLFGYTYNEQFF; DNA: TGCGCCAGCAGCTTGTTCGGGTACACCTACAATGAGCAGTTCTTC
J: TRBJ2-7; size: NA; D: TRBD2; V: TRBV28; CDR3: CASSFRGLADYEQYF; DNA: TGTGCCAGCAGTTTCCGGGGACTAGCGGACTACGAGCAGTACTTC
J: TRBJ1-5; size: NA; D: TRBD1; V: TRBV19; CDR3: CASRTGTGRNQPQHF; DNA: TGTGCCAGTAGGACTGGGACAGGCCGCAATCAGCCCCAGCATTTT
J: TRBJ1-1; size: NA; D: NA; V: TRBV4-1; CDR3: CASSLGNTEAFF; DNA: TGCGCCAGCAGCCTCGGGAACACTGAAGCTTTCTTT
J: TRBJ1-5; size: once; D: NA; V: TRBV7-2; CDR3: CASSLAGPSRPQHF; DNA: TGTGCCAGCAGCTTAGCGGGGCCCTCTCGGCCCCAGCATTTT
J: TRBJ1-6; size: NA; D: NA; V: TRBV27; CDR3: CASGGSQVYNSPLHF; DNA: TGTGCCAGCGGGGGCTCACAAGTCTATAATTCACCCCTCCACTTT
J: TRBJ1-5; size: NA; D: TRBD1; V: TRBV28; CDR3: CASSSKGAKANANQPQHF; DNA: TGTGCCAGCAGTTCAAAGGGGGCGAAGGCCAACGCGAATCAGCCCCAGCATTTT
J: TRBJ2-2; size: NA; D: NA; V: TRBV19; CDR3: CASRDSLNTGELFF; DNA: TGTGCCAGTAGGGACAGCCTGAACACCGGGGAGCTGTTTTTT
J: TRBJ1-4; size: NA; D: NA; V: TRBV6-6; CDR3: CASRDTGLGEKLFF; DNA: TGTGCCAGCAGAGACACAGGGTTAGGTGAAAAACTGTTTTTT
J: TRBJ2-7; size: NA; D: TRBD2; V: TRBV10-3; CDR3: CATGTNSYEQYF; DNA: TGTGCCACCGGGACTAATAGTTACGAGCAGTACTTC
J: TRBJ2-5; size: NA; D: TRBD2; V: TRBV27; CDR3: CASSPHSGEETQYF; DNA: TGTGCCAGCAGTCCCCATAGCGGGGAAGAGACCCAGTACTTC
J: TRBJ1-1; size: NA; D: TRBD1; V: TRBV7-9; CDR3: CASSVSGQGKTEAFF; DNA: TGTGCCAGCAGCGTATCGGGACAGGGGAAAACTGAAGCTTTCTTT
J: TRBJ2-3; size: NA; D: TRBD2; V: TRBV5-1; CDR3: CASSFPSGNTDTQYF; DNA: TGCGCCAGCAGCTTCCCTAGCGGAAACACAGATACGCAGTATTTT
J: TRBJ2-7; size: once; D: NA; V: TRBV7-8; CDR3: CASISETETYEQYF; DNA: TGTGCCAGCATCTCGGAGACAGAAACCTACGAGCAGTACTTC